This TCR beta chain came from a study of T cell repertoires in cytomegalovirus infection. TCRdb redid the calling of the reads with MiXCR, one entry per CDR3 protein. The table has about 490,000 distinct CDR3 sequences, about a quarter seen once. This clonotype was recorded at least ten times. The receptor's source is a human donor in good health (CMV status not recorded). Some clones in this sample may be carry-over from other donors' samples. Material: PBMCs.

The CDR3, as DNA: TGTGCCAGCAGCTTGTCTGGGCCAGATACGCAGTATTTT. It encodes CASSLSGPDTQYF. This sequence joins TRBV5-6 and TRBJ2-3; no reliable D call. The CDR3 has 13 amino acids. CDR1 and CDR2 (germline): SGHDT, YYEEEE. Trimming removed 1 base at V and 4 bases at J, with 7 bases between.